This paragraph reports one T cell receptor (beta chain). Its antigen remains unidentified. This sample is drawn from a study of shared clonotypes between healthy human individuals. Germline assignment: CDR1 SGHRS and CDR2 YFSETQ. This CDR3 comprises 15 residues. The ends lost 5 bases at V and 2 bases at J; junction bases unmatched: 2. Study-wide results and limits: Donor clonotype sharing was expected to depend on sequencing depth.

Libraries were prepared by immunoSEQ multiplex PCR; TCRdb keeps only in-frame clonotypes and omits some of them. The sample records around 1.5 million clones, 95% to 99% being singletons. The sequenced sample was naive CD4+ T cells sorted from blood. Subset described: CD45RA+ positively selected. This sequence was found in a man aged 25-45 years in good health. The chain joins TRBV5-1 to TRBJ2-1, with 12 bases matching TRBD2. The CDR3 bases are TGCGCCAGCAGAGGACTAGCGGGGACCTACAATGAGCAGTTCTTC. Protein product: CASRGLAGTYNEQFF. Full variable domain (outside the CDR3, taken from reference TRBV5-1 and TRBJ2-1): KAGVTQTPRYLIKTRGQQVTLSCSPISGHRSVSWYQQTPGQGLQFLFEYFSETQRNKGNFPGRFSGRQFSNSRSEMNVSTLELGDSALYLCASRGLAGTYNEQFFGPGTRLTVL.